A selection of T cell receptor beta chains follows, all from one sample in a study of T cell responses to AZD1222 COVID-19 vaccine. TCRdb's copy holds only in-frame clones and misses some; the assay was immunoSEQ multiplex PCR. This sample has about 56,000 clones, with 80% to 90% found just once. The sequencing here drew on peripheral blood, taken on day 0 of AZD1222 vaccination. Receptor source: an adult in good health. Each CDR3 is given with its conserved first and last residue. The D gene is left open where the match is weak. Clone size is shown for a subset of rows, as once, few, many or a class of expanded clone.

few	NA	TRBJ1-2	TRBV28	TGTGCCAGCAGTCCCTTCCCCCTATGCTACACCTTC	CASSPFPLCYTF
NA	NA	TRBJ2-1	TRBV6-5	TGTGCCAGCAGTTACTCAAACCCGCAGGGCGATGAGCAGTTCTTC	CASSYSNPQGDEQFF
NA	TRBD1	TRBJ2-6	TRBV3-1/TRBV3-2	TGTGCCAGCAGCCAAGTATGGACAGGGGGCACTGGGGCCAACGTCCTGACTTTC	CASSQVWTGGTGANVLTF
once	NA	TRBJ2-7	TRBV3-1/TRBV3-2	TGTGCCAGCAGCCAAACCATGGGGAGGCTCTCCTACGAGCAGTACTTC	CASSQTMGRLSYEQYF
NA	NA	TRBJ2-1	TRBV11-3	TGTGCCAGCAGCTTCCAGGGGCATGAGCAGTTCTTC	CASSFQGHEQFF
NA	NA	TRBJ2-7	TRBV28	TGTGCCAGCGGAAACGGGCGACCCTACGAGCAGTACTTC	CASGNGRPYEQYF
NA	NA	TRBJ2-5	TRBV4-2	TGTGCCAGCAGCCAAGCTTGGGGGCGTGCCCAAGAGACCCAGTACTTC	CASSQAWGRAQETQYF
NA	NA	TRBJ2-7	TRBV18	TGTGCCAGCTCACCAATGGCCGTTGACACCTACGAGCAGTACTTC	CASSPMAVDTYEQYF
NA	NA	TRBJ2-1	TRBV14	TGTGCCAGCAGCCCCATAATCGAGGGGCCCTCCTACAATGAGCAGTTCTTC	CASSPIIEGPSYNEQFF
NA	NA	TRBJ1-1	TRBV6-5	TGTGCCAGCAGTTACTCAGGCAGGGTAGGAACTGAAGCTTTCTTT	CASSYSGRVGTEAFF
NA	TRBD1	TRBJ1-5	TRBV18	TGTGCCAGCTCACCGTACGGGACAGGGGGCGGCAATCAGCCCCAGCATTTT	CASSPYGTGGGNQPQHF
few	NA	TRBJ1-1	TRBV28	TGTGCCAGCAGCACATACATGAACACTGAAGCTTTCTTT	CASSTYMNTEAFF
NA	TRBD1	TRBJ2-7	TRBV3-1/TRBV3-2	TGTGCCAGCAGCCAAGAAGGGACAGGGCGCTACGAGCAGTACTTC	CASSQEGTGRYEQYF
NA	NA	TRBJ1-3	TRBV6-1	TGTGCCAGCAGTGAAGTAGATTTCTCTGGAAACACCATATATTTT	CASSEVDFSGNTIYF
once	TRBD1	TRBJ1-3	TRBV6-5	TGTGCCAGCAGTTCACGGACAGGCTCTGGAAACACCATATATTTT	CASSSRTGSGNTIYF
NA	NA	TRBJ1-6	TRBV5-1	TGCGCCAGCAGCTTGCAGGGGCCAGCTAGTAATTCACCCCTCCACTTT	CASSLQGPASNSPLHF
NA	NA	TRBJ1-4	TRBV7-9	TGTGCCAGCAGCTCCGACCCTTCAACTAATGAAAAACTGTTTTTT	CASSSDPSTNEKLFF
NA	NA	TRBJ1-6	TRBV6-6	TGTGCCAGCTGGGGAAAGCCGGGGACACCCCTCCACTTT	CASWGKPGTPLHF
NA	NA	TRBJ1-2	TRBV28	TGTGCCAGCGGCTCACTAACACAGGGATCTAACTATGGCTACACCTTC	CASGSLTQGSNYGYTF
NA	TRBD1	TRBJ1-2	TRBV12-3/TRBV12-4	TGTGCCAGCAGGGGGGACAGGGGGCGCGACTACACCTTC	CASRGDRGRDYTF